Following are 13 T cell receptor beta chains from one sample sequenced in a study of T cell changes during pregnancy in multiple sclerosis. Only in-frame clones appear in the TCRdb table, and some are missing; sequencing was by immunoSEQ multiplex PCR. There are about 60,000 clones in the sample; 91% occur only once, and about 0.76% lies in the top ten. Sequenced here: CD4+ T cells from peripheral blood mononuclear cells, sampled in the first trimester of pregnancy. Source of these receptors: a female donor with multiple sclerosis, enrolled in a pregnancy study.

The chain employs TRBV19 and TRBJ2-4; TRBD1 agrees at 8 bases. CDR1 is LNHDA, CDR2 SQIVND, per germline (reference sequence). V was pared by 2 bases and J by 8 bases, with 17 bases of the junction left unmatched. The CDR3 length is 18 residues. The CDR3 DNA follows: TGTGCCAGTAGTATACTCCGAGGAGGGGGTTCGGACAGGGACATTCAGTACTTC. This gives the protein CASSILRGGGSDRDIQYF.

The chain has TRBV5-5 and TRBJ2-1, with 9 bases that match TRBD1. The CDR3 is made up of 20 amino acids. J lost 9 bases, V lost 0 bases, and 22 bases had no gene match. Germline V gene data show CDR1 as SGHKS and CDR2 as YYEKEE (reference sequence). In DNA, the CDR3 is TGTGCCAGCAGCTTGGAGGCGGGACAGGGAACTTTAGGGATTTCGGTTGAGCAGTTCTTC. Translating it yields CASSLEAGQGTLGISVEQFF.

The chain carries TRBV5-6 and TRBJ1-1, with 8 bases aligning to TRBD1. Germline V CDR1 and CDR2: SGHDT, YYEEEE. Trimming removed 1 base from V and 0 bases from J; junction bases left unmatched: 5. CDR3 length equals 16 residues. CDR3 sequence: CASSLWGTGLNTEAFF. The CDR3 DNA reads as TGTGCCAGCAGCTTGTGGGGGACAGGACTGAACACTGAAGCTTTCTTT.

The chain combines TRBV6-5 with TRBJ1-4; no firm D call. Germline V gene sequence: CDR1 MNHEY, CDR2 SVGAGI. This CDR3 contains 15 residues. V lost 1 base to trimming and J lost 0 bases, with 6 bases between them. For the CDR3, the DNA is TGTGCCAGCAGTTACTTACAAGCAACTAATGAAAAACTGTTTTTT. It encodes CASSYLQATNEKLFF.

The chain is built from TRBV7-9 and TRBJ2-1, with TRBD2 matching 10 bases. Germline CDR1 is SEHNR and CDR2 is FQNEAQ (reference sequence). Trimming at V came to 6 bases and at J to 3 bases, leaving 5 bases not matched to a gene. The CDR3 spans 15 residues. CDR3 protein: CASRVAGGHYNEQFF. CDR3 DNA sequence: TGTGCCAGCAGGGTAGCGGGGGGCCACTACAATGAGCAGTTCTTC. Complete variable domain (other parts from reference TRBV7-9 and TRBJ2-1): DTGVSQNPRHKITKRGQNVTFRCDPISEHNRLYWYRQTLGQGPEFLTYFQNEAQLEKSRLLSDRFSAERPKGSFSTLEIQRTEQGDSAMYLCASRVAGGHYNEQFFGPGTRLTVL.

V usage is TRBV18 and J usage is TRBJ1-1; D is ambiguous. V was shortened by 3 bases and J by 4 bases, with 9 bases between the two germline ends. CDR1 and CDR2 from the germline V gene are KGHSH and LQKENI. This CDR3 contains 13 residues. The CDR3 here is CASSPLPGTEAFF. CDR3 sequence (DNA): TGTGCCAGCTCACCCCTCCCGGGCACTGAAGCTTTCTTT.

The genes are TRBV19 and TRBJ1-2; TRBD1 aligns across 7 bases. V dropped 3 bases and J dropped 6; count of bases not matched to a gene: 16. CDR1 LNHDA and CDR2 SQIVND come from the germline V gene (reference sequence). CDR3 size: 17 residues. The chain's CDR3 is CASSMTGSRLGLDGYTF. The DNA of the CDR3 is TGTGCCAGTAGTATGACAGGGAGCCGCCTGGGCCTTGATGGCTACACCTTC. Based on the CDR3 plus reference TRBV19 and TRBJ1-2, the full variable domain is DGGITQSPKYLFRKEGQNVTLSCEQNLNHDAMYWYRQDPGQGLRLIYYSQIVNDFQKGDIAEGYSVSREKKESFPLTVTSAQKNPTAFYLCASSMTGSRLGLDGYTFGSGTRLTVV.

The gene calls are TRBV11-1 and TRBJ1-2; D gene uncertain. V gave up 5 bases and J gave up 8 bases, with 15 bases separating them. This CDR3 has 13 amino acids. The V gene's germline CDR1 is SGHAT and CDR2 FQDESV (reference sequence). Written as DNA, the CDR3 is TGTGCCAGCAGCCTTTTTAACGGGGAAGGCTACACCTTC. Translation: CASSLFNGEGYTF.

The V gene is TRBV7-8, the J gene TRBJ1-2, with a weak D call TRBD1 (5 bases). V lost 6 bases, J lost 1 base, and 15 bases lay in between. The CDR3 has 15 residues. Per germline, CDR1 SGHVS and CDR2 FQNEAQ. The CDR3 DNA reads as TGTGCCAGCAGTCCTAAGACAGACCTTAACTATGGCTACACCTTC. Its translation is CASSPKTDLNYGYTF.

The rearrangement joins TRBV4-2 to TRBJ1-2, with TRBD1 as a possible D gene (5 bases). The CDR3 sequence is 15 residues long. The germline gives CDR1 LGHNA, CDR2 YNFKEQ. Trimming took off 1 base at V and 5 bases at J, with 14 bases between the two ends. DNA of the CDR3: TGTGCCAGCAGCCAAGTCTCGGGGGAGGGGTATGGCTACACCTTC. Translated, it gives CASSQVSGEGYGYTF.

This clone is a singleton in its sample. CDR3 DNA sequence: TGTGCCAGCAAACAAACAGGGGGCGCGAGCTATGGCTACACCTTC. Its protein is CASKQTGGASYGYTF. The chain links TRBV6-5 to TRBJ1-2; 9 positions match TRBD1. The CDR3 length is 15 residues. Germline loops: CDR1 MNHEY, CDR2 SVGAGI. Trimming cost V 7 bases and J 4 bases; bases outside gene matches: 10.

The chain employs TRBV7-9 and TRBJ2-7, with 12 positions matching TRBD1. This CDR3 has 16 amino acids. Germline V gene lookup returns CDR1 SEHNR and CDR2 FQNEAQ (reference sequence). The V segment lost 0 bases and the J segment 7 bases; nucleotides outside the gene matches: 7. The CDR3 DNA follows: TGTGCCAGCAGCTTAGCGGGGGGACAGGGGGCTGAAGAGCAGTACTTC. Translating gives CASSLAGGQGAEEQYF.

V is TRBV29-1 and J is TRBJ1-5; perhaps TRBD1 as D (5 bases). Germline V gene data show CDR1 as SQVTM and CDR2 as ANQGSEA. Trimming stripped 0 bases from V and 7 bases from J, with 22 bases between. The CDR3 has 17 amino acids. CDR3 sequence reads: CSVEDSGPGQGGQPQHF. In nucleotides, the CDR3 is TGCAGCGTTGAAGATTCCGGTCCGGGGCAGGGAGGACAGCCCCAGCATTTT. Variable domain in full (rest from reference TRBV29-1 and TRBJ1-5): SAVISQKPSRDICQRGTSLTIQCQVDSQVTMMFWYRQQPGQSLTLIATANQGSEATYESGFVIDKFPISRPNLTFSTLTVSNMSPEDSSIYLCSVEDSGPGQGGQPQHFGDGTRLSIL.